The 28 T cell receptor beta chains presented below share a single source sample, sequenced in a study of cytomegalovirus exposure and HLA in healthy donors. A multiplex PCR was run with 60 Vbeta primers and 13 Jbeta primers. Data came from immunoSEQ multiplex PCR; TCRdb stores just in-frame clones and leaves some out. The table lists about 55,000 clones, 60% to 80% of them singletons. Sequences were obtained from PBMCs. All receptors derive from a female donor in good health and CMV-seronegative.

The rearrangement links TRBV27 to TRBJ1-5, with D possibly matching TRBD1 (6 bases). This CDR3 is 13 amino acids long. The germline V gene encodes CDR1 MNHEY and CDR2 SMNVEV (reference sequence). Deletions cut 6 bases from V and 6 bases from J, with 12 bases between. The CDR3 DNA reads TGTGCCAGCAGGCTCACAGGGCTTCAGCCCCAGCATTTT. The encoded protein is CASRLTGLQPQHF.

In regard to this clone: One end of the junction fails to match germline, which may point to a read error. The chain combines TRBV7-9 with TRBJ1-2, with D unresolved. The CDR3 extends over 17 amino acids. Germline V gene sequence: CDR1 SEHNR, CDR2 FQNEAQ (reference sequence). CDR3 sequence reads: CASTPPGSALSSVGCTF. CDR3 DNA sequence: TGTGCCAGCACCCCTCCGGGGTCGGCGTTATCTTCAGTCGGCTGCACCTTC.

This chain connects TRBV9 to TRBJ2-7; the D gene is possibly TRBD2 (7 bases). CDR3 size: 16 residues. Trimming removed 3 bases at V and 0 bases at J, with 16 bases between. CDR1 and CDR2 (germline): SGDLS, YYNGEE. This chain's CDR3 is CASSEGGDFSSYEQYF. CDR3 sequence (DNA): TGTGCCAGCAGCGAAGGGGGGGATTTCAGCTCCTACGAGCAGTACTTC.

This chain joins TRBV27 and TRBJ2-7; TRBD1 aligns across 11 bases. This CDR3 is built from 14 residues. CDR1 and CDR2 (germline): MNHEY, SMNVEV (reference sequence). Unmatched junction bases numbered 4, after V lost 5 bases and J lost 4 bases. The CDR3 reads CASSTDRGPYEQYF. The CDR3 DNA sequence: TGTGCCAGCAGTACGGACAGGGGGCCTTACGAGCAGTACTTC.

This chain's CDR3 is CASSYASGGRPDTQYF. CDR3 DNA sequence: TGTGCCAGCAGTTACGCTTCGGGAGGCCGCCCAGATACGCAGTATTTT. The chain combines TRBV6-5 with TRBJ2-3; 7 bases line up with TRBD2. CDR3 length: 16 amino acids. Germline CDR1 reads MNHEY; CDR2 reads SVGAGI. J was trimmed by 4 bases and V by 2 bases; bases with no gene match: 9.

The CDR3 region is CASSLQGLNTEAFF. CDR3 nucleotides: TGTGCCAGCAGCTTACAGGGGTTGAACACTGAAGCTTTCTTT. The V and J genes are TRBV28 and TRBJ1-1; TRBD1 aligns across 7 bases. Trimming removed 6 bases from V and 0 bases from J; junction bases left unmatched: 4. This CDR3 contains 14 residues. The germline gives CDR1 MDHEN, CDR2 SYDVKM.

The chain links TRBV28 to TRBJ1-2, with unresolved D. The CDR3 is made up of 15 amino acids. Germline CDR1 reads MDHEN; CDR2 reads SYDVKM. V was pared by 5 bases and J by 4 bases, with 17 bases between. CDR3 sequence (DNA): TGTGCCAGCAGTCCCCGCCGGGTTGGAGGCTATGGCTACACCTTC. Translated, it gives CASSPRRVGGYGYTF.

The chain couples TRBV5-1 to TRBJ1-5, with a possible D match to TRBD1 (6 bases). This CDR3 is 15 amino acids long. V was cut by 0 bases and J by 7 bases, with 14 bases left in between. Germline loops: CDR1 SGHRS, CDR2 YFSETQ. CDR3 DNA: TGCGCCAGCAGCTTGGGAGGGGGACCCGAGCAGCCCCAGCATTTT. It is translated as CASSLGGGPEQPQHF.

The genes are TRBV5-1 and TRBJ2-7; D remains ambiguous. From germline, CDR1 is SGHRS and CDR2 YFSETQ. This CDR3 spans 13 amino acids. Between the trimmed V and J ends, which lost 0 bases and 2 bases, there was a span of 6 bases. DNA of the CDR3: TGCGCCAGCAGCTTGGGGCCGCCCTACGAGCAGTACTTC. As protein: CASSLGPPYEQYF.

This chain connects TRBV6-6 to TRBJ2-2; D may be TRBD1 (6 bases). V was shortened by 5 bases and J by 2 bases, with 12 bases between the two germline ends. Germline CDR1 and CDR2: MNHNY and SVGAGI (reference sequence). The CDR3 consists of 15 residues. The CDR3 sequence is CASSARDKNTGELFF. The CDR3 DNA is TGTGCCAGCAGTGCCCGGGACAAAAACACCGGGGAGCTGTTTTTT.

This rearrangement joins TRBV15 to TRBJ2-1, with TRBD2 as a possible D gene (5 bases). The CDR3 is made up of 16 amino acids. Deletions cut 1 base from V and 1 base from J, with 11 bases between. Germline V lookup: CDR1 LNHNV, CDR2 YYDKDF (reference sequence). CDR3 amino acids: CATSRGRVRSYNEQFF. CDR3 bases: TGTGCCACCAGCAGAGGGCGGGTCCGTTCCTACAATGAGCAGTTCTTC.

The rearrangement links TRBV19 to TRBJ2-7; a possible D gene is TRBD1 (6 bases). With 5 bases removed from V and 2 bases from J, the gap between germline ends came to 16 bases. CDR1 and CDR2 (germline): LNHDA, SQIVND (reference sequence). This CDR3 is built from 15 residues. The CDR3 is CASSPPGASTYEQYF. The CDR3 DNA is TGTGCCAGTAGTCCCCCAGGGGCTTCCACCTACGAGCAGTACTTC.

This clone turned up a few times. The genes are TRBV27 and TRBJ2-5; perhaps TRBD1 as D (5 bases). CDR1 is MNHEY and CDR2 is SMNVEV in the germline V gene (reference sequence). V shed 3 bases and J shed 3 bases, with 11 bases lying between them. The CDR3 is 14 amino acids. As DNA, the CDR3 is TGTGCCAGCAGTTTGGGGCGGAATGAAGAGACCCAGTACTTC. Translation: CASSLGRNEETQYF.

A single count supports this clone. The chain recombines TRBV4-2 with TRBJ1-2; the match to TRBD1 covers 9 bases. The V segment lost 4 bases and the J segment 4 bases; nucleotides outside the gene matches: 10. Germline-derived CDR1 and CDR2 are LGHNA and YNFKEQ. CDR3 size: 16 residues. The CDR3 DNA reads TGTGCCAGCAGCCCCGAGGGGGACAGGGTGATCTATGGCTACACCTTC. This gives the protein CASSPEGDRVIYGYTF.

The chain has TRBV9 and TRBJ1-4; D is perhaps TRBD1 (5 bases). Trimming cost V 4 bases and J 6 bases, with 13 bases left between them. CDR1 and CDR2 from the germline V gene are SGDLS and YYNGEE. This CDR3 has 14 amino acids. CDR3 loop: CASSPSGGDEKLFF. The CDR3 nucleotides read TGTGCCAGCAGCCCAAGCGGGGGAGATGAAAAACTGTTTTTT.

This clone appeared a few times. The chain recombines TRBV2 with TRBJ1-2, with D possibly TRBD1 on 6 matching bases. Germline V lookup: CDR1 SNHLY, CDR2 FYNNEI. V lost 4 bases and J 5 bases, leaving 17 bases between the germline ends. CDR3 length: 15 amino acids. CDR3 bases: TGTGCCAGCAGTGGTCAGGCCTTAGGGGGTTATGGCTACACCTTC. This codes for CASSGQALGGYGYTF.

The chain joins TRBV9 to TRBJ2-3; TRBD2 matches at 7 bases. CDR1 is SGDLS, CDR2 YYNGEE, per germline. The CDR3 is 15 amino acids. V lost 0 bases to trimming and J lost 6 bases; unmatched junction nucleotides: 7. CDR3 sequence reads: CASSVGGAGIDTQYF. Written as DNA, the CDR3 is TGTGCCAGCAGCGTAGGGGGAGCGGGGATCGATACGCAGTATTTT.

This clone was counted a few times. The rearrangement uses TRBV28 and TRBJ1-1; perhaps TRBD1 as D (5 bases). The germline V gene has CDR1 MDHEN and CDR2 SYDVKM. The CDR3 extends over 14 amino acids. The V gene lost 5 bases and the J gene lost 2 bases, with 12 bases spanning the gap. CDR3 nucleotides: TGTGCCAGCAGTGGGGGGTGGGAAAACACTGAAGCTTTCTTT. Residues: CASSGGWENTEAFF.

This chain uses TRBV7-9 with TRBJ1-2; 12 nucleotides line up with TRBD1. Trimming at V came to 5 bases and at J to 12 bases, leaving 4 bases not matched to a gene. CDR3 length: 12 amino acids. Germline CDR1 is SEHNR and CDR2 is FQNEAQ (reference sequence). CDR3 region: CASSVGTGGDTF. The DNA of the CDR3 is TGTGCCAGCAGCGTTGGGACAGGGGGCGACACCTTC. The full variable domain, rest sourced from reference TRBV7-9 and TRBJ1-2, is DTGVSQNPRHKITKRGQNVTFRCDPISEHNRLYWYRQTLGQGPEFLTYFQNEAQLEKSRLLSDRFSAERPKGSFSTLEIQRTEQGDSAMYLCASSVGTGGDTFGSGTRLTVV.

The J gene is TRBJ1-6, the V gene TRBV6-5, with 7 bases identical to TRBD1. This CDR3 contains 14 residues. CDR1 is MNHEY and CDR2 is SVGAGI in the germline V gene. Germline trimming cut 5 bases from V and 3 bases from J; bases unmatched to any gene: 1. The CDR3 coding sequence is TGTGCCAGCAGTCGGACAGGCTATAATTCACCCCTCCACTTT. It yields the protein CASSRTGYNSPLHF.

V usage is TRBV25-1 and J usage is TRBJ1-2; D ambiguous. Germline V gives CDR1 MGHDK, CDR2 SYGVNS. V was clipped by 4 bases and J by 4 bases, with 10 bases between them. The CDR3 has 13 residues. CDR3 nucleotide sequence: TGTGCCAGCAGTGCCGGGTATCCCTATGGCTACACCTTC. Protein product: CASSAGYPYGYTF.

CDR3 DNA: TGTGCCAGCAGCAGACACGACAGGGCGAAGAACATGGTGAACACTGAAGCTTTCTTT. Translating it yields CASSRHDRAKNMVNTEAFF. The chain is built from TRBV9 and TRBJ1-1; 7 positions agree with TRBD1. The CDR3 sequence is 19 residues long. The ends lost 4 bases at V and 0 bases at J; junction bases unmatched: 18. CDR1 SGDLS and CDR2 YYNGEE come from the germline V gene.

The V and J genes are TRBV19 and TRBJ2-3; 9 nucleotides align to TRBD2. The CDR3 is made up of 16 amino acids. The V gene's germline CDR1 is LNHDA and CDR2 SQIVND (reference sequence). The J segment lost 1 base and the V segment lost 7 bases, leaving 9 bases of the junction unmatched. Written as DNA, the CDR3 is TGTGCCAGTACCCTTCGGCGGGGGGGACGCACAGATACGCAGTATTTT. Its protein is CASTLRRGGRTDTQYF. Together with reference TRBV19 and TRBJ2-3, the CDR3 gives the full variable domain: DGGITQSPKYLFRKEGQNVTLSCEQNLNHDAMYWYRQDPGQGLRLIYYSQIVNDFQKGDIAEGYSVSREKKESFPLTVTSAQKNPTAFYLCASTLRRGGRTDTQYFGPGTRLTVL.

CDR3 sequence (DNA): TGTGCCAGTAGTATGACTAGCGGGCTAACCTACGAGCAGTACTTC. Protein sequence: CASSMTSGLTYEQYF. The gene calls are TRBV19 and TRBJ2-7; TRBD2 aligns across 10 bases. Germline V gene data show CDR1 as LNHDA and CDR2 as SQIVND (reference sequence). The CDR3 is 15 residues long. V lost 3 bases, J lost 2 bases, and 4 bases stayed unmatched.

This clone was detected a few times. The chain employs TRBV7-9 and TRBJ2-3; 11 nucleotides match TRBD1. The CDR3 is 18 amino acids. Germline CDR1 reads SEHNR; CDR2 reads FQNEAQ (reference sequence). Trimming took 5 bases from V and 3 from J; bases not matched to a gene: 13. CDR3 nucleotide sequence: TGTGCCAGCAGCATCTGGACAGGGGGCGCAGGGTGGACAGATACGCAGTATTTT. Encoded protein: CASSIWTGGAGWTDTQYF.

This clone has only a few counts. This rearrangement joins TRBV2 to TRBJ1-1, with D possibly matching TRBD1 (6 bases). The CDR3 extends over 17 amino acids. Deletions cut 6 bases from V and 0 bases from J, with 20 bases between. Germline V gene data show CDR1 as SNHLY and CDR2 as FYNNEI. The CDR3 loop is CASRPFTLGTMNTEAFF. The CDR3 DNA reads TGTGCCAGCAGGCCCTTCACCCTCGGGACAATGAACACTGAAGCTTTCTTT.

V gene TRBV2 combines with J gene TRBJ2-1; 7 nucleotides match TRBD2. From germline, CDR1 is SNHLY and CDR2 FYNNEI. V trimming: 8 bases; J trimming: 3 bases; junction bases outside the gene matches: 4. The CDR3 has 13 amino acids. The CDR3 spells CASSAGDYNEQFF. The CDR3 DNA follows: TGTGCCAGCTCGGCGGGGGACTACAATGAGCAGTTCTTC.

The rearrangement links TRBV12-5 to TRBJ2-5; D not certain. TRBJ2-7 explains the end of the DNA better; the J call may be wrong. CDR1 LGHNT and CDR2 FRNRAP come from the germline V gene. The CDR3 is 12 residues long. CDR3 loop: CASGRSSYEQYF. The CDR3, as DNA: TGTGCTAGTGGCCGGAGCTCCTACGAGCAGTACTTC.